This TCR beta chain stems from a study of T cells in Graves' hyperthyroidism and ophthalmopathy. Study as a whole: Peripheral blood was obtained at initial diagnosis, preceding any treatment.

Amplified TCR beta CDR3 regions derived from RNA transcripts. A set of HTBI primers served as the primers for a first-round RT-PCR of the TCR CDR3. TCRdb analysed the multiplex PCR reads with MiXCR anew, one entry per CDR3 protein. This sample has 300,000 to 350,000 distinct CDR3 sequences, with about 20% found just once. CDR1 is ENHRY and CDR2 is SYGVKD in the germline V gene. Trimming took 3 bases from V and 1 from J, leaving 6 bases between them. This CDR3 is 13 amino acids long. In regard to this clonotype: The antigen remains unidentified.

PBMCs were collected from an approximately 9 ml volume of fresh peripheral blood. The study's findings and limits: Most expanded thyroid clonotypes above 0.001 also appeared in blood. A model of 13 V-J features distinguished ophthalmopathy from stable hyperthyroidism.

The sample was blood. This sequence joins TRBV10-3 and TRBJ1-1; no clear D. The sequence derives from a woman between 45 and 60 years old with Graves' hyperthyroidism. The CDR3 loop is CAISERGNTEAFF. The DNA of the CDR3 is TGTGCCATCAGTGAACGGGGGAACACTGAAGCTTTCTTT.